One sample yielded the 10 T cell receptor beta chains listed below, sequenced in a study of blood T cell repertoires in COVID-19. The assay was immunoSEQ multiplex PCR, and TCRdb's table has in-frame clones only and misses some. There are roughly 190,000 clones in the sample; 80% to 85% occur only once, and about 6% lies in the top ten. Sequencing input: peripheral blood. The receptors were sampled from a woman between 40 and 50 years old with acute or convalescent COVID-19.

The count of this clone is one. This chain uses TRBV29-1 with TRBJ1-5; D is possibly TRBD1 (5 bases). Deletions cut 4 bases from V and 5 bases from J, with 9 bases between. Germline lookup yields CDR1 SQVTM and CDR2 ANQGSEA. This CDR3 contains 12 residues. The CDR3 DNA reads as TGCAGCGTTGGGGGGGGAGATCAGCCCCAGCATTTT. This encodes CSVGGGDQPQHF.

The rearrangement links TRBV15 to TRBJ1-4, with 8 bases aligning to TRBD1. Germline V lookup: CDR1 LNHNV, CDR2 YYDKDF (reference sequence). CDR3 length: 16 residues. V gave up 6 bases and J gave up 7 bases; unmatched junction bases: 13. The DNA for the CDR3 is TGTGCCACCAGTGCGACAGGGGTCCGGATTGGTGAAAAACTGTTTTTT. It specifies CATSATGVRIGEKLFF.

This chain connects TRBV19 to TRBJ1-2; 7 bases line up with TRBD1. V trimming: 5 bases; J trimming: 7 bases; junction bases outside the gene matches: 10. Germline V gene data show CDR1 as LNHDA and CDR2 as SQIVND (reference sequence). The CDR3 covers 14 residues. The CDR3 DNA sequence: TGTGCCAGTAGTCCTCAACAGGGGATGGGTGGCTACACCTTC. Encoded protein: CASSPQQGMGGYTF.

The chain recombines TRBV11-2 with TRBJ1-5; no clear D. V lost 2 bases, J lost 7 bases, and 9 bases lay in between. This CDR3 contains 13 residues. From germline, CDR1 is SGHAT and CDR2 FQNNGV. The CDR3 DNA sequence: TGTGCCAGCAGCTTAAGGGAGAGCCAGCCCCAGCATTTT. Its translation: CASSLRESQPQHF.

The chain joins TRBV7-2 to TRBJ2-5; 8 positions agree with TRBD2. J was trimmed by 6 bases and V by 4 bases; bases with no gene match: 4. The CDR3 covers 13 residues. CDR1 and CDR2 (germline): SGHTA, FQGNSA. The CDR3 nucleotides are TGTGCCAGCAGCTCCGGGACTAGGAAGACCCAGTACTTC. This translates into CASSSGTRKTQYF.

The V gene is TRBV11-2, the J gene TRBJ2-5; 15 bases agree with TRBD2. V lost 5 bases and J lost 5; bases outside the gene matches: 12. CDR3 length equals 18 residues. The V gene's germline CDR1 is SGHAT and CDR2 FQNNGV. In DNA form, the CDR3 reads TGTGCCAGCAGCCCCTTGGGACTAGCGGGAGGCGGGTGGGAGACCCAGTACTTC. It is translated as CASSPLGLAGGGWETQYF.

This chain joins TRBV29-1 and TRBJ2-1; D is ambiguous. The V and J ends lost 7 bases and 0 bases respectively, with 13 bases between them. Germline V lookup: CDR1 SQVTM, CDR2 ANQGSEA. The length of the CDR3 is 14 residues. The CDR3 DNA is TGCAGCGCCCCGGCGGTCTACTCCTACAATGAGCAGTTCTTC. Amino acids: CSAPAVYSYNEQFF.

The rearrangement uses TRBV3-1 (or the pseudogene TRBV3-2) and TRBJ2-7; possible D gene TRBD2, 6 bases. Germline CDR1 and CDR2: LGHDT and YNNKEL (reference sequence). The germline V and J ends were trimmed by 7 bases and 7 bases, with 17 bases remaining between them. The CDR3 sequence is 13 residues long. CDR3 protein: CASTRGGYGEQYF. CDR3 in DNA: TGTGCCAGCACCCGCGGAGGGTATGGAGAGCAGTACTTC.

The V gene is TRBV28, the J gene TRBJ1-5; 7 nucleotides align to TRBD1. With 10 bases clipped from V and 7 bases from J, the junction kept 7 bases outside the gene matches. The V gene's germline CDR1 is MDHEN and CDR2 SYDVKM. The CDR3 is made up of 12 amino acids. CDR3 in DNA: TGTGCCACCAACAGGGGTTTCCAGCCCCAGCATTTT. Translated, it gives CATNRGFQPQHF. Full variable domain (rest looked up from reference TRBV28 and TRBJ1-5): DVKVTQSSRYLVKRTGEKVFLECVQDMDHENMFWYRQDPGLGLRLIYFSYDVKMKEKGDIPEGYSVSREKKERFSLILESASTNQTSMYLCATNRGFQPQHFGDGTRLSIL.

This clone was counted only a few times. The rearrangement joins TRBV5-6 to TRBJ1-1, with 7 bases lining up with TRBD1. V was clipped by 5 bases and J by 0 bases; unmatched bases: 10. The germline CDR1 and CDR2 sequences are SGHDT and YYEEEE. CDR3 length: 16 residues. This chain's CDR3 is CASREGAGLMNTEAFF. In DNA form, the CDR3 reads TGTGCCAGCAGAGAGGGGGCAGGGCTTATGAACACTGAAGCTTTCTTT.